This TCR beta chain was documented in a study of T cells after yellow fever vaccination. Conversion of TCR transcripts into cDNA relied on 5'RACE template switching, which added a universal primer site and UMIs. A single record per CDR3 protein comes from TCRdb applying MiXCR to the 5' RACE reads. Of 350,000 to 550,000 distinct CDR3 sequences listed, about 17% are singletons. There are a few counts of this clonotype. Its specificity is not known. General study points: A limited proportion of clonotypes was detected within both the CD4 and CD8 compartments. The booster response re-showed most primary clones: approximately 97% CD4, around 85% CD8. Abundant contaminating clonotypes from the bulk population could appear in FACS-sorted repertoires.

Trimming at V came to 6 bases and at J to 5 bases, leaving 12 bases not matched to a gene. The CDR3 extends over 15 amino acids. The sequence came from a young man who received the YFV17D yellow fever vaccine. The chain joins TRBV12-3 or TRBV12-4 to TRBJ2-7; 8 nucleotides line up with TRBD2. The source was PBMCs, collected before the yellow fever booster vaccination. CDR3 nucleotide sequence: TGTGCCAGCAGCCCCACCCCGGGAGGGAGGGACGAGCAGTACTTC. Amino acids: CASSPTPGGRDEQYF.